Listed here are 18 T cell receptor beta chains from one sample, sequenced in a study of post-analysis software for immune sequencing data. Study-level points and caveats: Controls had lower frequencies than patients of 4 or 5 TRBV segments, which included TRBV5-6, TRBV5-1 and TRBV20-1.

Which antigens these TCRs recognize remains unknown. TCR beta cDNA libraries had unique molecular identifiers. Each CDR3 protein gets one entry after TCRdb re-called the PCR reads with MiXCR. The data show 750,000 to 900,000 distinct CDR3 sequences, 46% seen once. The source material was blood. The receptors were gathered from a girl between 5 and 17 years old with multiple sclerosis.

The chain is built from TRBV7-2 and TRBJ1-2; D unclear. CDR1 and CDR2 from the germline V gene are SGHTA and FQGNSA. This CDR3 comprises 14 residues. Trimming removed 1 base from V and 7 bases from J, with 13 bases in between. CDR3 coding DNA: TGTGCCAGCAGCTTAGTATCGCGCGAGGGTGGCTACACCTTC. Translating it yields CASSLVSREGGYTF.

The V and J genes are TRBV7-9 and TRBJ2-5; no definite D call. CDR1 is SEHNR, CDR2 FQNEAQ, per germline (reference sequence). The CDR3 length is 16 residues. V was pared by 3 bases and J by 11 bases, with 25 bases between. CDR3 in amino acids: CASSLSVESSYNEQYF. The CDR3 nucleotides are TGTGCCAGCAGCTTGTCAGTAGAGAGCTCCTACAATGAGCAGTACTTC. Filled out from reference TRBV7-9 and TRBJ2-5, the complete variable domain reads DTGVSQNPRHKITKRGQNVTFRCDPISEHNRLYWYRQTLGQGPEFLTYFQNEAQLEKSRLLSDRFSAERPKGSFSTLEIQRTEQGDSAMYLCASSLSVESSYNEQYFGPGTRLLVL.

The chain has TRBV11-2 and TRBJ2-3, with TRBD2 matching over 8 bases. The CDR3 has 18 amino acids. The J segment lost 1 base and the V segment lost 3 bases, leaving 12 bases of the junction unmatched. Germline lookup yields CDR1 SGHAT and CDR2 FQNNGV. The CDR3 reads CASSFGLAHLPRTDTQYF. As DNA, the CDR3 is TGTGCCAGCAGCTTCGGACTAGCCCACCTTCCCCGCACAGATACGCAGTATTTT.

The V call is TRBV11-2, the J call TRBJ2-1, with D perhaps TRBD2 (5 bases). The CDR3 length is 11 residues. Germline loops: CDR1 SGHAT, CDR2 FQNNGV. The V gene lost 6 bases and the J gene lost 8 bases, with 8 bases spanning the gap. CDR3 residues: CASRTGDEQFF. The DNA of the CDR3 is TGTGCCAGCAGGACCGGGGATGAGCAGTTCTTC.

The chain has TRBV7-9 and TRBJ2-1; TRBD1 is a possible D gene (9 bases). This CDR3 is 17 amino acids long. Trimming removed 4 bases from V and 10 bases from J, with 26 bases in between. CDR1 and CDR2 (germline): SEHNR, FQNEAQ (reference sequence). The CDR3 coding sequence is TGTGCCAGCAGCTCAGGGACAGGGACTAGGGGCAGGATGGAGCAGTTCTTC. Translated, it gives CASSSGTGTRGRMEQFF.

This clonotype occurred many times. The chain combines TRBV7-8 with TRBJ2-7; possibly TRBD1 for D (6 bases). CDR1 and CDR2 from the germline V gene are SGHVS and FQNEAQ. The CDR3 loop spans 14 amino acids. The V end lost 5 bases, the J end lost 0 bases, and 11 bases lay between the germline ends. CDR3 nucleotide sequence: TGTGCCAGCAGCGTTACAGGGACCTCCTACGAGCAGTACTTC. It is translated as CASSVTGTSYEQYF.

This sequence joins TRBV24-1 and TRBJ1-5; no clear D gene. CDR3 length equals 13 residues. Trimming removed 3 bases from V and 7 bases from J, with 9 bases in between. CDR1 and CDR2 (germline): KGHDR, SFDVKD. CDR3 region: CATSDQTGQPQHF. The CDR3, as DNA: TGTGCCACCAGTGATCAAACGGGCCAGCCCCAGCATTTT.

This clonotype was recorded at least ten times. Mismatch with germline at one junction end may stem from a read error. The chain joins TRBV7-7 to TRBJ2-5; no firm D call. The CDR3 consists of 13 residues. CDR1 is SSHAT and CDR2 is FNYEAQ in the germline V gene (reference sequence). CDR3 amino acids: CASSLGPEETQYF. For the CDR3, the DNA is TGTGCTAGCAGCTTAGGACCCGAAGAGACCCAGTACTTC.

This clonotype was observed many times. The chain combines TRBV6-5 with TRBJ1-2; a weak D match, TRBD1 (6 bases). CDR3 length: 15 amino acids. With 2 bases removed from V and 1 base from J, the gap between germline ends came to 11 bases. The V gene's germline CDR1 is MNHEY and CDR2 SVGAGI. CDR3 DNA: TGTGCCAGCAGTTACAGTCAGGGGATTAACTATGGCTACACCTTC. Encoded protein: CASSYSQGINYGYTF.

This clonotype was counted a few times. The chain is built from TRBV28 and TRBJ2-3, with 10 bases lining up with TRBD2. V was clipped by 5 bases and J by 7 bases; unmatched bases: 9. Germline CDR1 MDHEN, CDR2 SYDVKM. There are 15 residues in the CDR3. The CDR3 DNA reads TGTGCCAGCAGTCCACGAGCGGGAGGGAGATATACGCAGTATTTT. It codes for CASSPRAGGRYTQYF.

This clonotype has a handful of counts. The chain has TRBV5-1 and TRBJ2-5; tentatively, D is TRBD1 (5 bases). The J call may be wrong; the DNA end is better matched by TRBJ2-4. The CDR3 extends over 16 amino acids. Germline V gene data show CDR1 as SGHRS and CDR2 as YFSETQ. CDR3 in amino acids: CASSLDSLGRANIQYF. In DNA, the CDR3 is TGCGCCAGCAGCTTGGATTCTCTAGGCAGGGCAAACATTCAGTACTTC.

The chain couples TRBV10-3 to TRBJ2-7, with D tentatively TRBD2 (6 bases). The CDR3 contains 13 residues. The germline V and J ends were trimmed by 3 bases and 3 bases, with 9 bases remaining between them. The germline CDR1 and CDR2 sequences are ENHRY and SYGVKD. CDR3 sequence: CAISDPGSYEQYF. The CDR3 coding sequence is TGTGCCATCAGTGACCCCGGGAGCTACGAGCAGTACTTC.

The chain has TRBV20-1 and TRBJ2-5; 11 bases fit TRBD2. CDR1 and CDR2 (germline): DFQATT, SNEGSKA (reference sequence). This CDR3 has 16 residues. Germline trimming cut 1 base from V and 4 bases from J; bases unmatched to any gene: 8. CDR3 region: CSARATSGRGRETQYF. The CDR3 DNA follows: TGCAGTGCTAGAGCAACTAGCGGGAGAGGAAGAGAGACCCAGTACTTC.

Comment on this clonotype: Germline is not matched at one junction end, which may reflect a read error. CDR3: CASKRDRGASGANVPTF. In DNA form, the CDR3 reads TGTGCCAGCAAAAGGGACAGGGGTGCCTCTGGGGCCAACGTCCCGACTTTC. This rearrangement joins TRBV12-3 or TRBV12-4 to TRBJ2-6, with 10 bases lining up with TRBD1. This CDR3 region has 17 residues.

The chain couples TRBV5-6 to TRBJ2-4, with 11 bases that match TRBD2. Trimming took 0 bases from V and 6 from J; bases not matched to a gene: 5. Germline V gene data show CDR1 as SGHDT and CDR2 as YYEEEE. The CDR3 loop spans 16 amino acids. CDR3 in amino acids: CASSLGIAGGGNIQYF. The CDR3, as DNA: TGTGCCAGCAGCTTGGGAATAGCGGGAGGGGGAAACATTCAGTACTTC.

On this clonotype itself: A junction end diverges from the germline sequence, so it may reflect a read error. This chain uses TRBV4-2 with TRBJ2-4, with 15 bases aligning to TRBD2. The end of the DNA aligns better with TRBJ2-5, so the J call may be wrong. Germline V lookup: CDR1 LGHNA, CDR2 YNFKEQ. The CDR3 covers 18 residues. The CDR3 DNA is TGTGCCAACAGCCAAGGAGGGACTAGCGGGAGGAAGGGAGAGACCCAGTACTTC. Protein product: CANSQGGTSGRKGETQYF.

The chain recombines TRBV20-1 with TRBJ1-1; perhaps TRBD1 as D (5 bases). The CDR3 runs 16 residues. Trimming cost V 2 bases and J 0 bases, with 16 bases left between them. The germline CDR1 and CDR2 sequences are DFQATT and SNEGSKA (reference sequence). CDR3 coding DNA: TGCAGTGCTAGATACGGGGTCGGGGCCGTGAACACTGAAGCTTTCTTT. The encoded protein is CSARYGVGAVNTEAFF.

This clonotype was picked up a small number of times. In DNA form, the CDR3 reads TGCGCCAGCAGCTGGGACGGCATGACCAAAAACATTCAGTACTTC. This encodes CASSWDGMTKNIQYF. V gene TRBV5-1 combines with J gene TRBJ2-4, with D perhaps assigned TRBD1 or TRBD2 (5 bases each). V dropped 3 bases and J dropped 2 bases, with 12 bases sitting between them. The CDR3 totals 15 residues. Germline V lookup: CDR1 SGHRS, CDR2 YFSETQ.